Listed below are T cell receptor beta chains from one sample, sequenced in a study of blood T cell repertoires in COVID-19. Assay: immunoSEQ multiplex PCR; the TCRdb copy retains only in-frame clones and omits some. The sample contains about 200,000 clones, 70% to 90% of which appear only once. The sequenced material came from peripheral blood. The receptors derive from a man aged 45-60 years with COVID-19, enrolled during active disease. Each CDR3 is given with its conserved first and last residue. Fields, in order: V gene, CDR3 protein.

v_call: TRBV24-1; cdr3_aa: CATSSSREGGETQYF
v_call: TRBV5-6; cdr3_aa: CASSLRDRGQYNYGYTF
v_call: TRBV5-1; cdr3_aa: CASRSGQGPSPLHF
v_call: TRBV19; cdr3_aa: CASSVEETQYF
v_call: TRBV28; cdr3_aa: CASSLDNLNTEAFF
v_call: TRBV19; cdr3_aa: CASRSAGQSQEKLFF
v_call: TRBV4-3; cdr3_aa: CASSQATSGGTDTQYF
v_call: TRBV15; cdr3_aa: CATSRVPGEYNEQFF
v_call: TRBV18; cdr3_aa: CASSPGQYNTEAFF
v_call: TRBV19; cdr3_aa: CASSELVGSVYNEQFF
v_call: TRBV28; cdr3_aa: CASSLEWTDNQPQHF
v_call: TRBV15; cdr3_aa: CATSRRNHLGTGAGEQYF
v_call: TRBV10-1; cdr3_aa: CASSELLVGGGVLVETQYF
v_call: TRBV3-1/TRBV3-2; cdr3_aa: CASSPGLAGRYEQFF
v_call: TRBV18; cdr3_aa: CASSRAAGGFNNSPLHF
v_call: TRBV28; cdr3_aa: CASQSASGNTIYF
v_call: TRBV19; cdr3_aa: CASRDRGGGSTEAFF
v_call: TRBV30; cdr3_aa: CACNSGGRTRLFALHF
v_call: TRBV6-5; cdr3_aa: CASTPRGIRYEQYF
v_call: TRBV9; cdr3_aa: CASSVGGTGNQPQHF
v_call: TRBV10-3; cdr3_aa: CAITAGTGGTDTQYF
v_call: TRBV28; cdr3_aa: CASRTGGYNTGELFF
v_call: TRBV9; cdr3_aa: CASSVGEAGGPGIQYF
v_call: TRBV19; cdr3_aa: CASSAAGLAAYEQYF
v_call: TRBV7-7; cdr3_aa: CASSLRLAGGNEQFF
v_call: TRBV15; cdr3_aa: CATSRGGSGIGYGYTF
v_call: TRBV6-5; cdr3_aa: CASSYSGGSDTQYF
v_call: TRBV4-3; cdr3_aa: CASSQQGQGSADTQYF
v_call: TRBV30; cdr3_aa: CAWKRGTTNEKLFF
v_call: TRBV12-3/TRBV12-4; cdr3_aa: CASSSTGRVEQYF
v_call: TRBV5-4; cdr3_aa: CASSFQGAVETQYF
v_call: TRBV2; cdr3_aa: CASSSGVDTQYF
v_call: TRBV6-5; cdr3_aa: CASSPGQARRDTQYF
v_call: TRBV7-6; cdr3_aa: CASSTRTGRFGNEKLFF
v_call: TRBV7-9; cdr3_aa: CASSFGLAGSDTQYF
v_call: TRBV4-3; cdr3_aa: CASSTQEGADGGYTF
v_call: TRBV30; cdr3_aa: CAWSVRYSREAPTGELFF
v_call: TRBV18; cdr3_aa: CASSPGTGGRNTEAFF
v_call: TRBV2; cdr3_aa: CASSERRGGGELFF
v_call: TRBV11-2; cdr3_aa: CASSRGQGGYEQFF
v_call: TRBV15; cdr3_aa: CATSEGGQGRTGELFF
v_call: TRBV25-1; cdr3_aa: CASSEMQDNSPLHF
v_call: TRBV19; cdr3_aa: CASSTGTSGGRSFANTGELFF
v_call: TRBV15; cdr3_aa: CATSRDRVYGYTF
v_call: TRBV1; cdr3_aa: CTSNHGGTTDTQYF
v_call: TRBV5-5; cdr3_aa: CASSLGTAGELFF
v_call: TRBV10-3; cdr3_aa: CAISDRVSYEQYF
v_call: TRBV11-2; cdr3_aa: CASSGSGSGYEQYF
v_call: TRBV3-1/TRBV3-2; cdr3_aa: CASSHRTSGGGADTQYF
v_call: TRBV5-6; cdr3_aa: CASSRMTGFFYEQYF
v_call: TRBV27; cdr3_aa: CASRGLAGALTAYEQYF
v_call: TRBV10-3; cdr3_aa: CAISESSNTEAFF
v_call: TRBV19; cdr3_aa: CASRGAAPGPQHF
v_call: TRBV19; cdr3_aa: CASSPELRSSYNEQFF
v_call: TRBV10-3; cdr3_aa: CAIKGNQGSPLHF
v_call: TRBV2; cdr3_aa: CASIPGLSSSYEQYF
v_call: TRBV3-1/TRBV3-2; cdr3_aa: CASSAIWDRGFYEQYF
v_call: TRBV20-1; cdr3_aa: CSASAALAGGNEQFF
v_call: TRBV7-8; cdr3_aa: CASSLEQNTEAFF
v_call: TRBV4-1; cdr3_aa: CASSQGPATGSYNEQFF